A single TCR beta chain is shown here with its context. The data belong to a study of post-analysis software for immune sequencing data. The authors incorporated unique molecular identifiers into the TCR beta cDNA libraries. TCRdb analysed the PCR reads with MiXCR anew, one entry per CDR3 protein. This sample has approximately 630,000 distinct CDR3 sequences, with 59% found just once. Specimen: blood. The sequence was collected from a girl aged 2 to 9 with multiple sclerosis.

CDR3 coding DNA: TGTGCCTGGAGTAAGACAGGGGACCTTCGCTACGAGCAGTACTTC. It encodes CAWSKTGDLRYEQYF. The rearrangement uses TRBV30 and TRBJ2-7, with TRBD1 matching over 8 bases. Germline CDR1 GTSNPN, CDR2 SVGIG (reference sequence). After removal of 2 bases from V and 3 bases from J, the junction contained 9 bases not matched to a gene. This CDR3 has 15 amino acids.